The source of this T cell receptor (beta chain) is a study of control samples from healthy donors and cancer patients. Produced via immunoSEQ multiplex PCR; TCRdb's table is partial and in-frame only. The sample records about 120,000 clones, more than 70% being singletons. This CDR3 is built from 11 residues. Per the germline V gene, CDR1 is KGHDR and CDR2 is SFDVKD. Turning to this clone: The junction shows a germline mismatch at one end, possibly a read error.

The chain has TRBV24-1 and TRBJ1-1; D is unresolved. The specimen sequenced was blood. This TCR was recovered from a woman between 70 and 85 years old in good health. The CDR3 coding sequence is TGTGCCACCAGTGATTTTTCCCTTTGGCATTTT. Its protein product is CATSDFSLWHF.